This TCR beta chain was profiled in a study of blood T cell repertoires in COVID-19. V was clipped by 4 bases and J by 4 bases; unmatched bases: 9. From germline, CDR1 is SGHRS and CDR2 YFSETQ. CDR3 size: 16 residues. The recovered donors of Cohort 3 showed two negative PCRs, clearance, or symptom resolution. In the study's own analysis: Amplification with reference gene primers provided the estimates of nucleated cell counts. Sequenced by immunoSEQ multiplex PCR; TCRdb stores in-frame clones only, minus some. The V and J calls and clone size are taken from that table; D and trimming were inferred from the DNA. The sample has roughly 330,000 clones; approximately 87% are singletons.

Input material: PBMCs or T cells enriched from blood (not recorded which). The clonotype was recovered from a young woman who had recovered from COVID-19. The chain uses TRBV5-1 and TRBJ1-3; 9 nucleotides match TRBD1. CDR3 coding DNA: TGCGCCAGCAGCCTGGGGACAGGGACGGTCGGAAACACCATATATTTT. Translating gives CASSLGTGTVGNTIYF.